This entry features one TCR beta chain sequence. The trim removed 0 bases at V and 6 bases at J, leaving 7 bases unmatched. Germline CDR1 and CDR2: MNHNY and SVGAGI (reference sequence). CDR3 length: 16 amino acids. The data belong to a study of blood T cell repertoires in COVID-19. Turning to the study itself: The origin of the acute and convalescent COVID-19 samples was the United States, Italy and Spain. The cDNA or gDNA used as material had been derived from T cells, B-cell-depleted T cells, or PBMCs.

Per the study methods: Reference gene primer amplification yielded estimated nucleated cell counts. Sequencing was performed with immunoSEQ multiplex PCR; in TCRdb, only in-frame clones are kept and a portion is missing. V and J calls and clone size come straight from that table; D and trimming were deduced from the DNA. The repertoire includes 100,000 to 150,000 clones, around 86% of them detected once, and 11% sits in the top ten. The V call is TRBV6-6, the J call TRBJ1-5, with 8 bases identical to TRBD1. Sequenced: peripheral blood. The source of this sequence is a woman in her seventies with COVID-19, enrolled during active disease. The CDR3 DNA reads as TGTGCCAGCAGTTACTCGATAGACAGGGGACCTCAGCCCCAGCATTTT. Translation gives CASSYSIDRGPQPQHF.